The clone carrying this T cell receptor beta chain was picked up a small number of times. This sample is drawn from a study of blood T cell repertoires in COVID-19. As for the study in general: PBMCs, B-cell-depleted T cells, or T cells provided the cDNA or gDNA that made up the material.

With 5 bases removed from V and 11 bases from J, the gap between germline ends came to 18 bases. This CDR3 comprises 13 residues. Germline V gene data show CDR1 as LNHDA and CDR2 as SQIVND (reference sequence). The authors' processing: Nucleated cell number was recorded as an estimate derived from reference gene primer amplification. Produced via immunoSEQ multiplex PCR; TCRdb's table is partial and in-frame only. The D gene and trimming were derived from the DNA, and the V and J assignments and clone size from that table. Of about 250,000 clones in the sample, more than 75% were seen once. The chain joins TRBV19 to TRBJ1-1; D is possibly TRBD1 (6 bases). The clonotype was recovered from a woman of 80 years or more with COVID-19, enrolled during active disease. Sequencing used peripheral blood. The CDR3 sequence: CASSFADSPGAFF. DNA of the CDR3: TGTGCCAGTAGTTTCGCGGACAGCCCGGGGGCTTTCTTT.